One and the same sample provided the 26 T cell receptor beta chains below, sequenced in a study of cytomegalovirus exposure and HLA in healthy donors (dated by TCRdb to the late 2010s). Libraries were constructed by the immunoSEQ multiplex PCR assay. For the multiplex PCR, a mixture combining 60 forward primers for TCR Vbeta segments and 13 reverse primers for TCR Jbeta segments was used. Sourced from immuneACCESS, this table was stored by TCRdb with only in-frame sequences that have V and J called. A share of the clones is absent; for the studies checked, an unresolved V gene accounts for under half, and the remainder has no known explanation. Within this sample are roughly 200,000 clones, with around 89% of them counted one time only. Together, the top ten hold roughly 0.99% of the sample. Specimen: PBMCs. The source is a young woman in good health and CMV-seronegative.

The V call is TRBV27, the J call TRBJ2-6; a weak D match, TRBD1 (6 bases). Germline V gene sequence: CDR1 MNHEY, CDR2 SMNVEV (reference sequence). This CDR3 comprises 16 residues. V lost 5 bases and J lost 1, with 12 bases in between. This CDR3 reads CASSDLQGSGANVLTF. In DNA, the CDR3 is TGTGCCAGCAGTGACTTACAGGGATCTGGGGCCAACGTCCTGACTTTC.

This rearrangement joins TRBV5-1 to TRBJ2-2, with a tentative D call TRBD1 (6 bases). CDR1 is SGHRS and CDR2 is YFSETQ in the germline V gene. Trimming took 4 bases from V and 2 from J, leaving 12 bases between them. This CDR3 region has 15 residues. The CDR3 here is CASSQGQLNTGELFF. In DNA, the CDR3 is TGCGCCAGCAGCCAAGGACAGCTAAACACCGGGGAGCTGTTTTTT.

This clone was observed a handful of times. The chain uses TRBV5-6 and TRBJ1-2; no definite D call. This CDR3 region has 13 residues. Germline CDR1 reads SGHDT; CDR2 reads YYEEEE. Deletions cut 4 bases from V and 5 bases from J, with 12 bases between. CDR3 sequence reads: CASSLLELYGYTF. The CDR3 DNA is TGTGCCAGCAGCCTGCTGGAGCTATATGGCTACACCTTC.

This clone was picked up one time. The chain is built from TRBV30 and TRBJ2-1; D uncertain. CDR3 size: 13 residues. The germline V gene encodes CDR1 GTSNPN and CDR2 SVGIG (reference sequence). V was cut by 0 bases and J by 5 bases, with 8 bases left in between. The CDR3 here is CAWSVGFNNEQFF. CDR3 nucleotides: TGTGCCTGGAGTGTCGGGTTTAACAATGAGCAGTTCTTC.

The chain uses TRBV29-1 and TRBJ2-7, with 8 bases that match TRBD2. Germline values: CDR1 SQVTM, CDR2 ANQGSEA. The CDR3 spans 14 residues. The V segment lost 5 bases and the J segment 0 bases; nucleotides outside the gene matches: 6. Written as DNA, the CDR3 is TGCAGCGTTCTTCGAGCGGGAGACTCCTACGAGCAGTACTTC. It encodes CSVLRAGDSYEQYF.

V and J are TRBV5-1 and TRBJ2-1; 11 bases are a match to TRBD2. Germline V gene lookup returns CDR1 SGHRS and CDR2 YFSETQ. J lost 0 bases, V lost 1 base, and 6 bases had no gene match. This CDR3 comprises 18 residues. The CDR3 protein is CASSLTSGRGSSYNEQFF. CDR3 DNA sequence: TGCGCCAGCAGCTTGACTAGCGGGAGAGGAAGCTCCTACAATGAGCAGTTCTTC.

The V gene is TRBV7-9, the J gene TRBJ2-5; the D gene is possibly TRBD2 (6 bases). The J call may be faulty, since TRBJ2-7 better matches the DNA end. The CDR3 is made up of 15 amino acids. Germline assignment: CDR1 SEHNR and CDR2 FQNEAQ (reference sequence). CDR3 protein: CATGGGGGISYEQYF. The CDR3 region has the DNA TGTGCCACCGGCGGTGGGGGAGGCATCTCCTACGAGCAGTACTTC.

Written as DNA, the CDR3 is TGTGCCAGTAGTCCCGGGACATTTGAAAAACTGTTTTTT. Translated, it gives CASSPGTFEKLFF. This chain uses TRBV19 with TRBJ1-4, with a weak D call TRBD1 (6 bases). The CDR3 covers 13 residues. The germline V gene encodes CDR1 LNHDA and CDR2 SQIVND (reference sequence). Trimming shortened V by 5 bases and J by 7 bases, and 11 bases separated the two germline ends.

The J gene is TRBJ2-7, the V gene TRBV4-3; D possibly corresponds to TRBD2 (5 bases). Germline V lookup: CDR1 LGHNA, CDR2 YSLEER. V dropped 1 base and J dropped 7 bases, with 17 bases sitting between them. This CDR3 is built from 15 residues. In nucleotides, the CDR3 is TGCGCCAGCAGCCAAGCGACGGGGTTGTCCTGGGAGCAGTACTTC. Amino acid sequence: CASSQATGLSWEQYF.

The V and J genes are TRBV6-1 and TRBJ1-2, with TRBD1 matching over 7 bases. Trimming at V came to 5 bases and at J to 5 bases, leaving 8 bases not matched to a gene. CDR1 and CDR2 (germline): MNHNS, SASEGT. There are 14 residues in the CDR3. This CDR3 reads CASSTRGQQYGYTF. The CDR3 coding sequence is TGTGCCAGCAGTACCCGGGGACAGCAATATGGCTACACCTTC.

V gene TRBV15 combines with J gene TRBJ1-2, with 8 bases matching TRBD1. V was clipped by 2 bases and J by 2 bases; unmatched bases: 4. Germline CDR1 and CDR2: LNHNV and YYDKDF (reference sequence). The CDR3 spans 15 residues. CDR3 protein: CATSRSRTGNYGYTF. As DNA, the CDR3 is TGTGCCACCAGCAGATCGCGGACAGGGAACTATGGCTACACCTTC.

J is TRBJ2-5 and V is TRBV5-4; TRBD2 aligns across 12 bases. From germline, CDR1 is SGHNT and CDR2 YYREEE (reference sequence). V shed 1 base, J shed 4 bases, and the junction held 2 bases outside the gene matches. This CDR3 comprises 15 residues. The CDR3 region has the DNA TGTGCCAGCAGCTTGCCTAGCGGGGGGGCAGAGACCCAGTACTTC. It codes for CASSLPSGGAETQYF.

This clone showed up just once. The chain links TRBV29-1 to TRBJ2-1, with TRBD1 matching over 7 bases. The V gene's germline CDR1 is SQVTM and CDR2 ANQGSEA. The CDR3 spans 13 residues. With V trimmed by 8 bases and J by 5 bases, 9 bases remained unmatched. This CDR3 is CSYRDSRNNEQFF. In DNA form, the CDR3 reads TGCAGCTACCGGGACAGTCGAAACAATGAGCAGTTCTTC.

As DNA, the CDR3 is TGTGCCAGCAGCTCTCGGACAGCTAACTATGGCTACACCTTC. Protein product: CASSSRTANYGYTF. The genes are TRBV5-6 and TRBJ1-2; D is possibly TRBD1 (6 bases). The CDR3 has 14 residues. V lost 3 bases, J lost 0 bases, and 9 bases lay in between. Germline assignment: CDR1 SGHDT and CDR2 YYEEEE.

This clone was counted a single time. At the DNA level, this CDR3 is encoded by other sequences in the same sample as well. The chain combines TRBV19 with TRBJ2-7, with D tentatively TRBD2 (5 bases). This CDR3 is built from 13 residues. Trimming shortened V by 0 bases and J by 4 bases, and 7 bases separated the two germline ends. Per the germline V gene, CDR1 is LNHDA and CDR2 is SQIVND (reference sequence). The CDR3 DNA sequence: TGTGCCAGTAGTATAGATCGGGGTTACGAGCAGTACTTC. It is translated as CASSIDRGYEQYF.

This chain uses TRBV6-5 with TRBJ1-6, with a possible D match to TRBD1 (6 bases). This CDR3 comprises 15 residues. Deletions cut 0 bases from V and 10 bases from J, with 13 bases between. Germline V CDR1 and CDR2: MNHEY, SVGAGI. CDR3: CASSYSGGLGSPLHF. The CDR3 coding sequence is TGTGCCAGCAGTTACTCGGGGGGGCTAGGATCACCCCTCCACTTT.

V gene TRBV6-5 combines with J gene TRBJ2-7, with TRBD1 identical over 7 bases. The CDR3 is made up of 14 amino acids. V trimming: 2 bases; J trimming: 0 bases; junction bases outside the gene matches: 1. CDR1 is MNHEY, CDR2 SVGAGI, per germline. Here the CDR3 reads CASSYRDSSYEQYF. The CDR3, as DNA: TGTGCCAGCAGTTACAGGGACAGCTCCTACGAGCAGTACTTC.

The V call is TRBV5-1, the J call TRBJ2-1; 15 bases fit TRBD2. V lost 3 bases to trimming and J lost 8 bases; unmatched junction nucleotides: 9. The CDR3 has 17 amino acids. Germline V gene data show CDR1 as SGHRS and CDR2 as YFSETQ. CDR3 in amino acids: CASSSGLAGGVVHEQFF. CDR3 bases: TGCGCCAGCAGCTCAGGACTAGCGGGGGGGGTAGTCCATGAGCAGTTCTTC. Variable domain in full (rest from reference TRBV5-1 and TRBJ2-1): KAGVTQTPRYLIKTRGQQVTLSCSPISGHRSVSWYQQTPGQGLQFLFEYFSETQRNKGNFPGRFSGRQFSNSRSEMNVSTLELGDSALYLCASSSGLAGGVVHEQFFGPGTRLTVL.

The V call is TRBV27, the J call TRBJ1-2; a weak D match, TRBD1 (5 bases). This CDR3 has 14 amino acids. Germline CDR1 reads MNHEY; CDR2 reads SMNVEV (reference sequence). V dropped 3 bases and J dropped 2 bases, with 10 bases sitting between them. CDR3 sequence reads: CASSFLGGNYGYTF. For the CDR3, the DNA is TGTGCCAGCAGTTTCCTGGGGGGAAACTATGGCTACACCTTC.

The V and J genes are TRBV6-6 and TRBJ1-3; D is unclear. Germline V gene lookup returns CDR1 MNHNY and CDR2 SVGAGI (reference sequence). V shed 5 bases and J shed 0 bases, with 8 bases lying between them. This CDR3 region has 14 residues. The CDR3 DNA sequence: TGTGCCAGCAGTGCGTATGTCTCTGGAAACACCATATATTTT. Its translation is CASSAYVSGNTIYF.

This sequence joins TRBV9 and TRBJ2-3, with 8 bases aligning to TRBD1. Germline CDR1 is SGDLS and CDR2 is YYNGEE. V shed 4 bases and J 5 bases; nucleotides not matched to a gene: 12. This CDR3 spans 16 amino acids. The CDR3 here is CASSSRSGGHEDTQYF. Here the CDR3 DNA reads TGTGCCAGCAGCTCGCGCTCAGGGGGCCACGAAGATACGCAGTATTTT.

The chain couples TRBV9 to TRBJ2-1; maybe TRBD1 (6 bases). Germline V gives CDR1 SGDLS, CDR2 YYNGEE. The CDR3 totals 14 residues. With 1 base removed from V and 4 bases from J, the gap between germline ends came to 9 bases. CDR3 region: CASSVQGIYNEQFF. Here the CDR3 DNA reads TGTGCCAGCAGCGTACAGGGGATATACAATGAGCAGTTCTTC.

V is TRBV25-1 and J is TRBJ1-5, with 12 bases that match TRBD1. V dropped 4 bases and J dropped 7; count of bases not matched to a gene: 8. Germline V lookup: CDR1 MGHDK, CDR2 SYGVNS. The CDR3 runs 16 residues. The CDR3 region is CASSAQTGTGGQPQHF. In DNA, the CDR3 is TGTGCCAGCAGTGCCCAGACCGGGACAGGGGGCCAGCCCCAGCATTTT. Using reference TRBV25-1 and TRBJ1-5 for the parts outside the CDR3, the full variable domain is EADIYQTPRYLVIGTGKKITLECSQTMGHDKMYWYQQDPGMELHLIHYSYGVNSTEKGDLSSESTVSRIRTEHFPLTLESARPSHTSQYLCASSAQTGTGGQPQHFGDGTRLSIL.

The DNA of the CDR3 is TGTGCCAGCAGCAGGACACTTGGGGGCGGGGAGACCCAGTACTTC. Its protein is CASSRTLGGGETQYF. V gene TRBV7-2 combines with J gene TRBJ2-5, with a tentative D call TRBD1 (6 bases). Germline CDR1 and CDR2: SGHTA and FQGNSA. Trimming pared 5 bases from V and 5 bases from J, leaving 18 bases between. This CDR3 has 15 amino acids.

The CDR3 sequence is CASSDPQGASYNSPLHF. The CDR3 bases are TGCGCCAGCAGTGATCCGCAGGGGGCATCCTATAATTCACCCCTCCACTTT. The chain carries TRBV10-2 and TRBJ1-6; TRBD1 aligns across 8 bases. The CDR3 contains 17 residues. V lost 3 bases and J lost 1; bases outside the gene matches: 5. Germline-derived CDR1 and CDR2 are WSHSY and SAAADI.

This clone appeared once. This sequence joins TRBV7-9 and TRBJ1-1, with D perhaps TRBD1 (6 bases). The CDR3 is made up of 15 amino acids. Germline assignment: CDR1 SEHNR and CDR2 FQNEAQ (reference sequence). The V end was cut by 7 bases, the J end by 1 base, with 16 bases between. CDR3 DNA: TGTGCCAGCACCCATTTGCAGGGGAAGAACACTGAAGCTTTCTTT. Encoded protein: CASTHLQGKNTEAFF.